The TCR beta chain described here comes from a study of blood T cell repertoires in COVID-19. On the study more broadly: The samples span acute and convalescent COVID-19 from the United States, Italy and Spain.

Germline-derived CDR1 and CDR2 are SGHRS and YFSETQ. This CDR3 has 15 amino acids. Trimming cost V 0 bases and J 6 bases; bases outside gene matches: 8. In the study's own analysis: Reference gene primer amplification gave estimated nucleated cell counts. Profiled with immunoSEQ multiplex PCR; TCRdb holds only in-frame clones, not every one. V, J and clone size are those of that table, while D and trimming were read from the DNA. The table records 90,000 to 120,000 clones, roughly four fifths of them present only once. The receptor was derived from a man in his sixties with acute or convalescent COVID-19. Sequenced input: peripheral blood. This rearrangement joins TRBV5-1 to TRBJ2-7, with 8 bases matching TRBD1. The CDR3 loop reads CASSLVGDRKGEQYF. The CDR3 nucleotides read TGCGCCAGCAGCTTGGTCGGGGACAGGAAAGGCGAGCAGTACTTC.